These 27 T cell receptor beta chains were all obtained from the same sample, sequenced in a study of cytomegalovirus exposure and HLA in healthy donors. With 60 Vbeta and 13 Jbeta primers, the PCR was carried out. The table came from immunoSEQ multiplex PCR; TCRdb's copy has only in-frame clones and leaves some out. The sample yields under 150,000 clones, 70% to 80% seen once. The material sequenced was PBMCs. The origin of the receptors is a man aged 18-30 years in good health and CMV-seronegative.

Here the CDR3 DNA reads TGTGCCTGGAGTGCGGACAGGGGTCCCGATCAGCCCCAGCATTTT. It yields the protein CAWSADRGPDQPQHF. The V and J genes are TRBV30 and TRBJ1-5, with TRBD1 matching over 9 bases. Germline-derived CDR1 and CDR2 are GTSNPN and SVGIG (reference sequence). With V trimmed by 1 base and J by 5 bases, 6 bases remained unmatched. CDR3 length equals 15 residues.

This clone appeared a single time. The gene calls are TRBV7-8 and TRBJ1-5; 7 positions match TRBD1. Germline trimming cut 8 bases from V and 3 bases from J; bases unmatched to any gene: 7. The V gene's germline CDR1 is SGHVS and CDR2 FQNEAQ. The CDR3 sequence is 14 residues long. The CDR3 here is CASETGVVNQPQHF. The CDR3 nucleotides read TGTGCCAGCGAAACAGGGGTAGTCAATCAGCCCCAGCATTTT.

The chain recombines TRBV19 with TRBJ2-1, with 7 bases fitting TRBD2. After removal of 8 bases from V and 5 bases from J, the junction contained 9 bases not matched to a gene. Germline V gene lookup returns CDR1 LNHDA and CDR2 SQIVND (reference sequence). CDR3 size: 14 residues. DNA of the CDR3: TGTGCCAGTCACGAACCGGGACTACACAATGAGCAGTTCTTC. This sequence encodes CASHEPGLHNEQFF.

The chain uses TRBV19 and TRBJ2-7, with 9 nucleotides matching TRBD1. Trimming cost V 6 bases and J 2 bases; bases outside gene matches: 8. The CDR3 is made up of 15 amino acids. Germline values: CDR1 LNHDA, CDR2 SQIVND (reference sequence). The CDR3 spells CASRMGTGSTYEQYF. The CDR3 coding sequence is TGTGCCAGTAGAATGGGGACAGGGTCAACCTACGAGCAGTACTTC.

The chain has TRBV25-1 and TRBJ1-1; D unresolved. Germline CDR1 is MGHDK and CDR2 is SYGVNS. The CDR3 runs 13 residues. V lost 3 bases and J 2 bases, leaving 7 bases between the germline ends. The CDR3 bases are TGTGCCAGCAGTGACCGAGCCAACACTGAAGCTTTCTTT. Encoded protein: CASSDRANTEAFF.

The chain carries TRBV5-1 and TRBJ2-7; D is undetermined. With 0 bases removed from V and 3 bases from J, the gap between germline ends came to 13 bases. The CDR3 spans 15 residues. Germline V gene lookup returns CDR1 SGHRS and CDR2 YFSETQ. The CDR3 coding sequence is TGCGCCAGCAGCTTGGACCTCACCCCTAACTACGAGCAGTACTTC. Protein product: CASSLDLTPNYEQYF.

This clone was recorded a few times. The chain couples TRBV19 to TRBJ2-7; tentatively, D is TRBD2 (6 bases). The CDR3 has 14 residues. Germline V CDR1 and CDR2: LNHDA, SQIVND (reference sequence). The ends were cut back, 7 bases at V and 4 bases at J, with 17 bases in the middle. The DNA of the CDR3 is TGTGCCAGTACCCTCCAAGCGGGTGAATACGAGCAGTACTTC. Translated, it gives CASTLQAGEYEQYF. Full variable domain (outside the CDR3, taken from reference TRBV19 and TRBJ2-7): DGGITQSPKYLFRKEGQNVTLSCEQNLNHDAMYWYRQDPGQGLRLIYYSQIVNDFQKGDIAEGYSVSREKKESFPLTVTSAQKNPTAFYLCASTLQAGEYEQYFGPGTRLTVT.

This chain connects TRBV28 to TRBJ2-3; no firm D call. Between the trimmed V and J ends, which lost 8 bases and 7 bases, there was a span of 13 bases. The CDR3 is 12 residues long. Germline lookup yields CDR1 MDHEN and CDR2 SYDVKM. Here the CDR3 DNA reads TGTGCCAGCTTATCCCACTCAAATACGCAGTATTTT. Its translation: CASLSHSNTQYF.

This clone showed up just once. The V call is TRBV6-5, the J call TRBJ2-7, with D tentatively TRBD1 (5 bases). Looked up from germline, CDR1 is MNHEY and CDR2 is SVGAGI. Trimming pared 2 bases from V and 11 bases from J, leaving 10 bases between. The CDR3 contains 11 residues. The CDR3 DNA reads as TGTGCCAGCAGTTACGAAGGACAAGAGTACTTC. This translates into CASSYEGQEYF.

The chain joins TRBV7-3 to TRBJ2-2, with 7 bases fitting TRBD1. The CDR3 has 14 residues. Germline assignment: CDR1 SGHTA and CDR2 FQGTGA. The V segment lost 5 bases and the J segment 7 bases; nucleotides outside the gene matches: 7. In DNA form, the CDR3 reads TGTGCCAGCAGCGACAGACAGGGAGACGGGGAGCTGTTTTTT. It translates to CASSDRQGDGELFF.

The chain combines TRBV28 with TRBJ1-1; 10 bases map to TRBD1. Germline CDR1 MDHEN, CDR2 SYDVKM. The CDR3 totals 15 residues. J was trimmed by 5 bases and V by 5 bases; bases with no gene match: 8. The CDR3 loop is CASSLLGTGDTEAFF. CDR3 nucleotide sequence: TGTGCCAGCAGTCTCCTCGGGACAGGGGATACTGAAGCTTTCTTT.

In this sample, this clone turned up a few times. This chain connects TRBV6-6 to TRBJ1-4; 7 bases agree with TRBD1. Germline V gene data show CDR1 as MNHNY and CDR2 as SVGAGI (reference sequence). The CDR3 has 15 residues. V was clipped by 4 bases and J by 7 bases; unmatched bases: 9. The CDR3 loop is CASSSQDRVAEKLFF. For the CDR3, the DNA is TGTGCCAGCAGTTCCCAAGACAGGGTAGCTGAAAAACTGTTTTTT.

The chain carries TRBV27 and TRBJ1-1, with D possibly TRBD1 on 5 matching bases. V lost 6 bases to trimming and J lost 4 bases, with 12 bases between them. CDR3 length equals 13 residues. Germline V gene sequence: CDR1 MNHEY, CDR2 SMNVEV (reference sequence). Written as DNA, the CDR3 is TGTGCCAGCAGCCGGGAGGGGTTCACTGAAGCTTTCTTT. Its protein is CASSREGFTEAFF.

V usage is TRBV6-6 and J usage is TRBJ1-2; TRBD1 matches at 7 bases. Trimming took 0 bases from V and 7 from J; bases not matched to a gene: 5. The germline CDR1 and CDR2 sequences are MNHNY and SVGAGI (reference sequence). The CDR3 consists of 14 residues. The CDR3 is CASSYSTGEFGYTF. CDR3 DNA: TGTGCCAGCAGTTACTCTACAGGGGAATTTGGCTACACCTTC.

In this sample, this clone turned up a few times. The genes are TRBV2 and TRBJ2-3, with 10 bases lining up with TRBD2. CDR3 size: 14 residues. Trimming took 6 bases from V and 5 from J; bases not matched to a gene: 5. In germline, CDR1 is SNHLY, CDR2 FYNNEI. CDR3: CASRERGGRDTQYF. Here the CDR3 DNA reads TGTGCCAGCAGGGAGCGGGGGGGGAGAGATACGCAGTATTTT.

This clone was found once. V usage is TRBV19 and J usage is TRBJ1-5, with TRBD1 identical over 10 bases. V gave up 5 bases and J gave up 3 bases; unmatched junction bases: 7. Germline V gene data show CDR1 as LNHDA and CDR2 as SQIVND (reference sequence). CDR3 length: 16 residues. CDR3 coding DNA: TGTGCCAGTAGTCTCGGGGACAGGGGATACAATCAGCCCCAGCATTTT. Encoded protein: CASSLGDRGYNQPQHF.

The V call is TRBV5-8, the J call TRBJ2-3, with 7 bases fitting TRBD1. The CDR3 is made up of 16 amino acids. The V gene's germline CDR1 is SGHTS and CDR2 YDEGEE. After removal of 4 bases from V and 3 bases from J, the junction contained 11 bases not matched to a gene. The CDR3 DNA is TGTGCCAGCAGCACTAGACAGGGTTGGGCGACAGATACGCAGTATTTT. Residues: CASSTRQGWATDTQYF.

The J gene is TRBJ2-7, the V gene TRBV10-2, with 9 bases that match TRBD1. From germline, CDR1 is WSHSY and CDR2 SAAADI. V trimming: 6 bases; J trimming: 0 bases; junction bases outside the gene matches: 6. This CDR3 region has 15 residues. CDR3 in DNA: TGCGCCAGCAGGGGGACAGGGCCCAACTCCTACGAGCAGTACTTC. This codes for CASRGTGPNSYEQYF.

This chain uses TRBV9 with TRBJ1-5, with 7 bases fitting TRBD1. CDR3 length: 18 residues. Germline-derived CDR1 and CDR2 are SGDLS and YYNGEE. The V gene end was trimmed by 0 bases and the J gene end by 7 bases; junction bases not matched to a gene: 16. The CDR3 spells CASSVEPVSVRGEQPQHF. The CDR3 DNA sequence: TGTGCCAGCAGCGTAGAACCTGTGAGTGTCAGGGGGGAACAGCCCCAGCATTTT.

This chain links TRBV6-6 with TRBJ2-7; D ambiguous. The germline CDR1 and CDR2 sequences are MNHNY and SVGAGI (reference sequence). CDR3 length: 16 residues. Trimming removed 0 bases from V and 0 bases from J, with 12 bases in between. CDR3 DNA sequence: TGTGCCAGCAGTTACTCGACCCTAGGCGACTCCTACGAGCAGTACTTC. Its protein product is CASSYSTLGDSYEQYF.

This rearrangement joins TRBV18 to TRBJ2-2, with TRBD2 matching 14 bases. Unmatched junction bases numbered 5, after V lost 3 bases and J lost 2 bases. CDR3 length equals 18 residues. Germline values: CDR1 KGHSH, CDR2 LQKENI. CDR3 amino acids: CASSPPGLAGGNTGELFF. The CDR3, as DNA: TGTGCCAGCTCACCGCCAGGACTAGCGGGGGGAAACACCGGGGAGCTGTTTTTT.

This clone has a single count. This chain uses TRBV7-7 with TRBJ1-6; 7 bases fit TRBD1. The CDR3 extends over 16 amino acids. The junction had 9 bases not matched to a gene; V was cut back by 2 bases and J by 8 bases. Germline V CDR1 and CDR2: SSHAT, FNYEAQ (reference sequence). CDR3 bases: TGTGCCAGCAGCTTAAGGGCCGGGACAGCCTATTCACCCCTCCACTTT. Residues: CASSLRAGTAYSPLHF.

The chain couples TRBV28 to TRBJ1-1; D might be TRBD1 (5 bases). Trimming shortened V by 5 bases and J by 3 bases, and 7 bases separated the two germline ends. The CDR3 has 12 residues. CDR1 is MDHEN, CDR2 SYDVKM, per germline. CDR3 amino acids: CASSTGDTEAFF. CDR3 sequence (DNA): TGTGCCAGCAGTACGGGGGACACTGAAGCTTTCTTT. Full variable domain (rest looked up from reference TRBV28 and TRBJ1-1): DVKVTQSSRYLVKRTGEKVFLECVQDMDHENMFWYRQDPGLGLRLIYFSYDVKMKEKGDIPEGYSVSREKKERFSLILESASTNQTSMYLCASSTGDTEAFFGQGTRLTVV.

This sequence joins TRBV11-3 and TRBJ1-1; D call uncertain. The CDR3 consists of 14 residues. Germline loops: CDR1 SGHNT, CDR2 YENEEA. Trimming left V 1 base short and J 4 bases short, with 10 bases between. The CDR3 DNA reads TGTGCCAGCAGCTTAGGACCAGGAAGCACTGAAGCTTTCTTT. Protein product: CASSLGPGSTEAFF.

The chain couples TRBV6-1 to TRBJ1-2; TRBD1 matches at 7 bases. The CDR3 is 20 amino acids. The germline V gene encodes CDR1 MNHNS and CDR2 SASEGT. Losses at the gene ends were 0 bases for V and 1 base for J; bases not matched to a gene: 17. CDR3 amino acids: CASSEALQGDSSKNNYGYTF. CDR3 nucleotide sequence: TGTGCCAGCAGTGAAGCGCTTCAGGGGGACAGCTCGAAGAATAACTATGGCTACACCTTC.

This chain links TRBV28 with TRBJ1-2; a weak D match, TRBD1 (5 bases). Germline V gene data show CDR1 as MDHEN and CDR2 as SYDVKM. Trimming removed 6 bases from V and 2 bases from J, with 16 bases in between. The CDR3 loop spans 15 amino acids. CDR3 sequence (DNA): TGTGCCAGCAGCCACCCCGGCGACAGAAACTATGGCTACACCTTC. It is translated as CASSHPGDRNYGYTF.

This chain joins TRBV28 and TRBJ2-1, with 10 bases aligning to TRBD2. Germline V gives CDR1 MDHEN, CDR2 SYDVKM. The V gene end was trimmed by 3 bases and the J gene end by 4 bases; junction bases not matched to a gene: 6. The CDR3 extends over 16 amino acids. In DNA form, the CDR3 reads TGTGCCAGCAGTTTTAAGCGGACTAGCGGTTACAATGAGCAGTTCTTC. Translated: CASSFKRTSGYNEQFF.